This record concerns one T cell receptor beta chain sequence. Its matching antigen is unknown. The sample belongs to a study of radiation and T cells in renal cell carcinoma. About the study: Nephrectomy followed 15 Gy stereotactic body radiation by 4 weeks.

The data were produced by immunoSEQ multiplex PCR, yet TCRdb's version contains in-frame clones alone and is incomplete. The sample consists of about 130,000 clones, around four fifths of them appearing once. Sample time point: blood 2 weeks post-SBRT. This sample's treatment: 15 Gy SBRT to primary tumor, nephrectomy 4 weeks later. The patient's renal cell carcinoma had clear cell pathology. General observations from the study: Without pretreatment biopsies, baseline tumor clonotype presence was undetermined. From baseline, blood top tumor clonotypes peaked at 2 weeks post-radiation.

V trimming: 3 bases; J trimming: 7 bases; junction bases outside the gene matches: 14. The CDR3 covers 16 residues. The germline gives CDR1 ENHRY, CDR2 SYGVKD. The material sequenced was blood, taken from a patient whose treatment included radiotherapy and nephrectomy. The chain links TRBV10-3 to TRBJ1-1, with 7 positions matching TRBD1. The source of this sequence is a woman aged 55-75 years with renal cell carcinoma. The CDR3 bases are TGTGCCATCAGTGACTCGGGACAGCCCCAAGAATTTGAAGCTTTCTTT. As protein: CAISDSGQPQEFEAFF.